This is a list of T cell receptor beta chains from one sample in a study of blood T cell repertoires in COVID-19. The method was immunoSEQ multiplex PCR; TCRdb's version includes in-frame clones alone and lacks a portion of them. The table lists tens of thousands of clones, around 81% of them singletons, with 44% in the top ten. Sequencing was done on a sample of peripheral blood. The receptors here all came from an elderly man with acute or convalescent COVID-19. CDR3s include the opening cysteine and the closing phenylalanine or tryptophan. D genes are given only for firm matches. Some rows have no size entry. The others give once, few or many, or a class for an expanded clone.

d_call j_call v_call clone_size cdr3_aa cdr3_nt
. TRBJ2-3 TRBV19 . CASSIRGRSTDTQYF TGTGCCAGTAGTATTAGAGGGAGGAGCACAGATACGCAGTATTTT
TRBD1 TRBJ2-7 TRBV20-1 once CSAGTGNEQYF TGCAGTGCTGGGACAGGGAACGAGCAGTACTTC
. TRBJ2-1 TRBV2 . CASSPTRSFYNEQFF TGTGCCAGCAGTCCGACTAGGTCATTCTACAATGAGCAGTTCTTC
. TRBJ1-1 TRBV19 once CASSIPRQGGTEAFF TGTGCCAGTAGTATCCCGCGTCAGGGCGGAACTGAAGCTTTCTTT
. TRBJ2-7 TRBV12-3/TRBV12-4 . CASSPHISYEQYF TGTGCCAGCAGTCCCCACATTTCCTACGAGCAGTACTTC
. TRBJ1-1 TRBV27 once CASSPGWSTEAFF TGTGCCAGCAGCCCGGGGTGGAGCACTGAAGCTTTCTTT
TRBD2 TRBJ2-1 TRBV7-2 . CASSPELAGGRNEQFF TGTGCCAGCAGCCCCGAACTAGCGGGAGGACGCAATGAGCAGTTCTTC
TRBD1 TRBJ1-2 TRBV28 . CASSLSDRVRGYTF TGTGCCAGCAGTTTATCGGACAGGGTAAGAGGCTACACCTTC
TRBD1 TRBJ2-7 TRBV7-9 . CASSLGTVGTYEQYF TGTGCCAGCAGCTTGGGGACAGTCGGTACCTACGAGCAGTACTTC
TRBD1 TRBJ1-5 TRBV28 . CASSRQGDGNQPQHF TGTGCCAGCAGCAGACAGGGGGACGGCAATCAGCCCCAGCATTTT
. TRBJ2-1 TRBV11-2 . CASSLARASYNEQFF TGTGCCAGCAGCTTAGCGCGGGCCTCGTACAATGAGCAGTTCTTC
. TRBJ2-1 TRBV7-9 . CASSLPPYNEQFF TGTGCCAGCAGCTTACCCCCATACAATGAGCAGTTCTTC
. TRBJ1-4 TRBV28 few CASSHPNRGNEKLFF TGTGCCAGCAGTCACCCAAACCGGGGGAATGAAAAACTGTTTTTT
. TRBJ2-7 TRBV18 . CASSPGRSYEQYF TGTGCCAGCTCACCCGGGAGATCCTACGAGCAGTACTTC
TRBD2 TRBJ2-5 TRBV6-2/TRBV6-3 . CASSYYGRVVGTQYF TGTGCCAGCAGTTACTACGGGAGGGTGGTCGGGACCCAGTACTTC
. TRBJ1-1 TRBV10-1 . CASSELQGINTEAFF TGCGCCAGCAGTGAGTTGCAGGGGATAAACACTGAAGCTTTCTTT
TRBD2 TRBJ2-7 TRBV11-2 once CASSFDPGLEKVEQYF TGTGCCAGCAGCTTCGATCCTGGACTAGAAAAGGTGGAGCAGTACTTC
TRBD1 TRBJ1-1 TRBV5-4 . CASSRDPGQGAKAFF TGTGCCAGCAGCAGAGACCCGGGACAGGGGGCAAAAGCTTTCTTT
. TRBJ2-7 TRBV5-6 . CASSLPQRSRAYEQYF TGTGCCAGCAGCTTGCCGCAACGCTCCAGGGCCTACGAGCAGTACTTC
TRBD2 TRBJ2-1 TRBV5-1 . CASSLTPGAGTSRGLGSYNEQFF TGCGCCAGCAGCTTGACTCCAGGTGCGGGGACTAGTCGCGGACTAGGCTCCTACAATGAGCAGTTCTTC
. TRBJ2-7 TRBV4-3 . CASSQVVGVAYEQYF TGCGCCAGCAGCCAAGTTGTAGGGGTAGCATACGAGCAGTACTTC
TRBD2 TRBJ2-2 TRBV6-5 . CASSYSPSGKFGELFF TGTGCCAGCAGTTACTCGCCTAGCGGGAAGTTCGGGGAGCTGTTTTTT
. TRBJ1-1 TRBV27 . CASSPLGTTNTEAFF TGTGCCAGCAGTCCCCTCGGGACAACGAACACTGAAGCTTTCTTT
TRBD2 TRBJ2-7 TRBV20-1 . CSASRRAGGISYEQYF TGCAGTGCTAGTCGACGAGCGGGGGGTATCTCCTACGAGCAGTACTTC
TRBD2 TRBJ2-7 TRBV7-2 . CASSLGASGVYEQYF TGTGCCAGCAGCTTAGGGGCTAGCGGGGTCTACGAGCAGTACTTC
. TRBJ1-5 TRBV18 . CASSPLENQPQHF TGTGCCAGCTCACCACTGGAGAATCAGCCCCAGCATTTT
. TRBJ2-1 TRBV27 . CASSRNKREPQLF TGTGCCAGCAGCCGAAACAAACGGGAGCCCCAACTCTTC
. TRBJ1-6 TRBV18 many CASSPSTGLNSPLHF TGTGCCAGCTCACCCTCAACAGGATTGAATTCACCCCTCCACTTT
. TRBJ2-6 TRBV29-1 . CSVEDTGWGANVLTF TGCAGCGTTGAAGATACAGGATGGGGGGCCAACGTCCTGACTTTC
TRBD1 TRBJ1-2 TRBV5-1 . CASSPRQGRSYTF TGCGCCAGCAGCCCCCGACAGGGAAGGAGCTACACCTTC
. TRBJ1-2 TRBV19 once CAASQGVNYGYTF TGTGCCGCGTCACAGGGCGTCAACTATGGCTACACCTTC
TRBD2 TRBJ2-7 TRBV18 . CASSTERELEQYF TGTGCCAGCTCGACGGAGCGGGAGCTCGAGCAGTACTTC
TRBD2 TRBJ2-1 TRBV24-1 . CATSDPGLAGPYNEQFF TGTGCCACCAGTGACCCCGGACTAGCGGGACCCTACAATGAGCAGTTCTTC
TRBD1 TRBJ1-2 TRBV6-5 . CASSYEGAYGYTF TGTGCCAGCAGTTACGAGGGGGCCTATGGCTACACCTTC
TRBD2 TRBJ2-3 TRBV5-4 few CASSLGQREGTDTQYF TGTGCCAGCAGCTTGGGGCAGCGGGAGGGAACAGATACGCAGTATTTT
. TRBJ1-1 TRBV5-1 . CASSPVGGAGKAEAFF TGCGCCAGCAGCCCCGTCGGGGGGGCGGGCAAAGCTGAAGCTTTCTTT
TRBD1 TRBJ1-6 TRBV10-3 . CAISQTGQLDNSPLHF TGTGCCATCAGCCAAACGGGACAGCTTGATAATTCACCCCTCCACTTT
. TRBJ1-5 TRBV18 . CASSPPSQGGQPQHF TGTGCCAGCTCACCACCGAGTCAGGGAGGTCAGCCCCAGCATTTT
. TRBJ2-3 TRBV3-1/TRBV3-2 . CASSPYFGAGSTDTQYF TGTGCCAGCAGCCCCTACTTCGGGGCGGGAAGCACAGATACGCAGTATTTT
. TRBJ2-4 TRBV2 . CASTDIGFLAKNIQYF TGTGCCAGCACCGACATTGGTTTCCTAGCCAAAAACATTCAGTACTTC
TRBD1 TRBJ2-2 TRBV7-2 . CASSLGGRGLAGELFF TGTGCCAGCAGCTTAGGGGGCAGGGGGCTCGCCGGGGAGCTGTTTTTT
TRBD1 TRBJ2-7 TRBV7-2 once CASSSTGGIGEQYF TGTGCCAGCAGTTCGACAGGGGGCATAGGGGAGCAGTACTTC
. TRBJ1-2 TRBV28 . CASSTGIYGYTF TGTGCCAGCAGTACAGGGATCTATGGCTACACCTTC
. TRBJ2-1 TRBV11-2 . CASSLGGSSYNEQFF TGTGCCAGCAGCTTAGGCGGCAGCTCCTACAATGAGCAGTTCTTC
. TRBJ1-5 TRBV30 . CAWSVLQGTGNQPQHF TGTGCCTGGAGTGTACTCCAGGGAACGGGCAATCAGCCCCAGCATTTT
. TRBJ1-1 TRBV29-1 . CSVGGRRDTEAFF TGCAGCGTGGGGGGGCGACGGGACACTGAAGCTTTCTTT
TRBD1 TRBJ1-1 TRBV5-1 . CASSLWGDRGTEAFF TGCGCCAGCAGCTTGTGGGGAGACAGGGGGACTGAAGCTTTCTTT
TRBD1 TRBJ2-1 TRBV6-2/TRBV6-3 . CASSRRDSVSYNEQFF TGTGCCAGCAGCCGCCGGGACAGCGTCTCCTACAATGAGCAGTTCTTC
. TRBJ2-5 TRBV18 few CASSPETKETQYF TGTGCCAGCTCACCGGAGACGAAAGAGACCCAGTACTTC
TRBD1 TRBJ2-2 TRBV4-1 . CASSQYYGQGEELFF TGCGCCAGCAGCCAATACTACGGACAGGGGGAAGAGCTGTTTTTT
. TRBJ2-5 TRBV5-1 . CASSLTADQETQYF TGCGCCAGCAGCTTGACAGCGGACCAAGAGACCCAGTACTTC
TRBD1 TRBJ1-5 TRBV3-1/TRBV3-2 . CASSPRGTEAGNQPQHF TGTGCCAGCAGCCCTAGAGGGACAGAAGCTGGGAATCAGCCCCAGCATTTT
. TRBJ2-7 TRBV3-1/TRBV3-2 . CASSQQAGLSYEQYF TGTGCCAGCAGCCAGCAAGCGGGCCTCTCCTACGAGCAGTACTTC
. TRBJ2-1 TRBV19 . CASSESHPSSYNEQFF TGTGCCAGTAGTGAGAGCCATCCGAGCTCCTACAATGAGCAGTTCTTC